This passage covers 5 T cell receptor beta chains from one sample sequenced in a study of blood T cell repertoires in COVID-19 (dated by TCRdb to 2020 to 2022). The receptor library was made with the immunoSEQ multiplex PCR assay. The table was pulled from immuneACCESS by TCRdb, which kept in-frame rearrangements only. Such tables lose some clones; where checked, under half of the loss comes from unresolved V genes, and the rest has no known cause. Within this sample are about 230,000 clones, with more than 65% of them counted one time only. 7.9% of the sample is in the top ten clones. Input material: peripheral blood. These receptors all stem from a woman of 80 years or more with acute or convalescent COVID-19.

The chain joins TRBV6-5 to TRBJ1-2; 7 bases agree with TRBD1. The CDR3 extends over 15 amino acids. The V segment lost 8 bases and the J segment 1 base; nucleotides outside the gene matches: 10. Germline V gene data show CDR1 as MNHEY and CDR2 as SVGAGI. CDR3 in amino acids: CASSSGGTVNYGYTF. The CDR3 DNA reads TGTGCCAGCTCTTCCGGCGGGACAGTTAACTATGGCTACACCTTC.

The genes are TRBV5-1 and TRBJ2-2, with 9 bases fitting TRBD1. Germline lookup yields CDR1 SGHRS and CDR2 YFSETQ. V dropped 0 bases and J dropped 2; count of bases not matched to a gene: 5. The CDR3 covers 17 residues. CDR3 region: CASSLGPGQGNTGELFF. The CDR3 DNA reads TGCGCCAGCAGCTTGGGGCCGGGACAGGGAAACACCGGGGAGCTGTTTTTT.

The chain uses TRBV9 and TRBJ2-3; 8 positions agree with TRBD1. With 3 bases clipped from V and 9 bases from J, the junction kept 12 bases outside the gene matches. Germline V gives CDR1 SGDLS, CDR2 YYNGEE. The CDR3 has 15 residues. The CDR3 DNA reads TGTGCCAGCAGCGGCGGGACAGGACCCAAAACAACGCAGTATTTT. Translation gives CASSGGTGPKTTQYF. The full variable domain, completed using reference TRBV9 and TRBJ2-3, is DSGVTQTPKHLITATGQRVTLRCSPRSGDLSVYWYQQSLDQGLQFLIQYYNGEERAKGNILERFSAQQFPDLHSELNLSSLELGDSALYFCASSGGTGPKTTQYFGPGTRLTVL.

This clone was observed a handful of times. The rearrangement joins TRBV19 to TRBJ2-3, with 10 nucleotides matching TRBD2. J gave up 0 bases and V 3 bases, and 9 bases lay outside the gene matches. The CDR3 is made up of 18 amino acids. Germline V gives CDR1 LNHDA, CDR2 SQIVND (reference sequence). The CDR3 DNA sequence: TGTGCCAGTAGTATTGCAATCACTAGCGGGGCTAGCACAGATACGCAGTATTTT. It encodes CASSIAITSGASTDTQYF.

The chain employs TRBV3-1 (or the pseudogene TRBV3-2) and TRBJ2-1; 10 bases align to TRBD1. Germline loops: CDR1 LGHDT, CDR2 YNNKEL (reference sequence). J lost 7 bases, V lost 5 bases, and 11 bases had no gene match. This CDR3 has 16 amino acids. In DNA form, the CDR3 reads TGTGCCAGCAGCGTTCGACAGGGGGCACTAAATAATGAGCAGTTCTTC. Translated, it gives CASSVRQGALNNEQFF.